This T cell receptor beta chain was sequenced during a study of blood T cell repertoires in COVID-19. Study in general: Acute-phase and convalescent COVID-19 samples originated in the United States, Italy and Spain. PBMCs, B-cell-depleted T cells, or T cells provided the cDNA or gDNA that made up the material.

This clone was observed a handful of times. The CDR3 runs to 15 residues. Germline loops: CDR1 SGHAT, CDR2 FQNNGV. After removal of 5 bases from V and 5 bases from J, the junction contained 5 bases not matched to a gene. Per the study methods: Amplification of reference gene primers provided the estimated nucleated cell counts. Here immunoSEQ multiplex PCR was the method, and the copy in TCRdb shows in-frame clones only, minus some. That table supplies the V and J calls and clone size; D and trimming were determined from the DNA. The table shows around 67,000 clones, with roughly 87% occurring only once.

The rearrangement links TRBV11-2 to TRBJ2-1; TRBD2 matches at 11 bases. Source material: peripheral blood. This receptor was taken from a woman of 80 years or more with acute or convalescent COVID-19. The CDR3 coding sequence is TGTGCCAGCAGCCGAGGGACTAGCGGTCACAATGAGCAGTTCTTC. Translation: CASSRGTSGHNEQFF. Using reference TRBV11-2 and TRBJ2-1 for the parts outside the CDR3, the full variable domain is EAGVAQSPRYKIIEKRQSVAFWCNPISGHATLYWYQQILGQGPKLLIQFQNNGVVDDSQLPKDRFSAERLKGVDSTLKIQPAKLEDSAVYLCASSRGTSGHNEQFFGPGTRLTVL.